The rows below give T cell receptor beta chains drawn from one sample of a study of OX40 agonist ivuxolimab in advanced cancers. Method: immunoSEQ multiplex PCR; TCRdb's copy keeps in-frame clones and lacks some. The table records some 49,000 clones, about nine tenths of them present only once. The sequenced sample was CD4+ or CD8+ T cells sorted from blood, obtained in a trial of the OX40 agonist ivuxolimab. The receptor source for this set is an adult with an advanced solid tumor such as melanoma, head and neck, liver or kidney cancer. Each CDR3 is given with its conserved first and last residue. D genes are given only for firm matches. A clone size is listed for some rows: how often the clone was seen (once, few, many), or a class if it is expanded.

size | J | V | D | CDR3 | DNA
. | TRBJ1-3 | TRBV18 | . | CASSPSTPGGNTIYF | TGTGCCAGCTCACCGTCGACCCCGGGTGGAAACACCATATATTTT
once | TRBJ1-2 | TRBV6-6 | . | CASSPTGTLGYTF | TGTGCCAGCAGCCCGACCGGGACACTTGGCTACACCTTC
. | TRBJ1-2 | TRBV10-3 | . | CAISGQVNYGYTF | TGTGCCATCAGTGGACAGGTCAACTATGGCTACACCTTC
. | TRBJ2-7 | TRBV28 | . | CASSFDGSSYEQYF | TGTGCCAGCAGTTTCGATGGGAGTTCCTACGAGCAGTACTTC
. | TRBJ1-2 | TRBV5-1 | . | CASSPSGPLTSGYTF | TGCGCCAGCAGCCCCTCGGGACCGCTGACTAGTGGCTACACCTTC
. | TRBJ1-4 | TRBV7-9 | TRBD1 | CASSSYRGQTYEKLFF | TGTGCCAGCAGCTCTTATAGGGGGCAGACGTATGAAAAACTGTTTTTT
. | TRBJ1-6 | TRBV2 | . | CASSEVSSYNSPLHF | TGTGCCAGCAGTGAAGTCAGCTCCTATAATTCACCCCTCCACTTT
. | TRBJ1-2 | TRBV29-1 | . | CSVDASYGYTF | TGCAGCGTTGATGCCTCTTATGGCTACACCTTC
. | TRBJ1-3 | TRBV18 | . | CASSPLGGGAYSGNTIYF | TGTGCCAGCTCACCATTGGGAGGGGGAGCCTACTCTGGAAACACCATATATTTT
once | TRBJ2-1 | TRBV30 | . | CAWSVSNREQFF | TGTGCCTGGAGTGTATCAAACAGAGAGCAGTTCTTC
few | TRBJ1-1 | TRBV2 | . | CASSGIQGAFF | TGTGCCAGCAGTGGGATTCAGGGAGCTTTCTTT
. | TRBJ2-1 | TRBV5-8 | TRBD2 | CASSPWTSGNHEQFF | TGTGCCAGCAGCCCGTGGACTAGCGGGAACCATGAGCAGTTCTTC
few | TRBJ1-2 | TRBV4-3 | . | CASSQVGYGYTF | TGCGCCAGCAGCCAAGTGGGCTATGGCTACACCTTC
. | TRBJ2-5 | TRBV27 | . | CASSFMAQETQYF | TGTGCCAGCAGTTTTATGGCCCAAGAGACCCAGTACTTC
. | TRBJ2-1 | TRBV4-1 | . | CASSQDGSGVSYNEQFF | TGCGCCAGCAGCCAAGATGGGAGTGGGGTCTCCTACAATGAGCAGTTCTTC
. | TRBJ1-1 | TRBV7-9 | TRBD1 | CASSLEDRGEAFF | TGTGCCAGCAGCTTAGAGGACAGGGGTGAAGCTTTCTTT
. | TRBJ1-2 | TRBV4-3 | . | CASSQDRRDIYGYTF | TGCGCCAGCAGCCAAGATCGCCGGGACATCTATGGCTACACCTTC
. | TRBJ1-1 | TRBV6-5 | . | CASSPVAGDSTEAFF | TGTGCCAGCAGCCCCGTGGCAGGGGATTCCACTGAAGCTTTCTTT
. | TRBJ2-3 | TRBV10-1 | . | CASRASTDTQYF | TGCGCCAGCAGGGCTAGCACAGATACGCAGTATTTT
. | TRBJ2-7 | TRBV5-6 | . | CASSFWTLYEQYF | TGTGCCAGCAGCTTCTGGACCCTCTACGAGCAGTACTTC
. | TRBJ2-1 | TRBV6-5 | . | CASTTPGHGANEQFF | TGTGCCAGCACTACCCCAGGGCACGGAGCGAATGAGCAGTTCTTC
. | TRBJ2-7 | TRBV9 | . | CASSANSGISEQYF | TGTGCCAGCAGCGCTAACAGTGGGATCAGCGAGCAGTACTTC
. | TRBJ2-7 | TRBV6-6 | . | CASSSMGEVSSYEQYF | TGTGCCAGCAGTTCTATGGGGGAGGTGAGCTCCTACGAGCAGTACTTC
. | TRBJ2-1 | TRBV5-6 | TRBD1 | CASSLVDRGLWNEQFF | TGTGCCAGCAGCTTGGTAGACAGGGGGCTTTGGAATGAGCAGTTCTTC
once | TRBJ2-7 | TRBV5-6 | . | CASSLAGASLSYEQYF | TGTGCCAGCAGCTTGGCCGGGGCGTCGCTGTCCTACGAGCAGTACTTC
few | TRBJ2-3 | TRBV28 | . | CASSLPSQITDTQYF | TGTGCCAGCAGTTTGCCTAGCCAAATCACAGATACGCAGTATTTT
. | TRBJ2-7 | TRBV18 | . | CASSPVDPYEQYF | TGTGCCAGCTCACCCGTCGACCCCTACGAGCAGTACTTC
. | TRBJ1-5 | TRBV29-1 | TRBD1 | CSVGGTGGHSNQPQHF | TGCAGCGTGGGGGGGACAGGGGGCCATAGCAATCAGCCCCAGCATTTT
. | TRBJ2-5 | TRBV15 | . | CATSRVGGETQYF | TGTGCCACCAGCAGAGTTGGAGGAGAGACCCAGTACTTC
once | TRBJ1-2 | TRBV6-5 | . | CASSYARARGYTF | TGTGCCAGCAGTTACGCCAGGGCGAGGGGCTACACCTTC
once | TRBJ1-6 | TRBV6-6 | TRBD1 | CASSLPDRLNSPLHF | TGTGCCAGCAGTCTTCCGGACAGGCTGAATTCACCCCTCCACTTT
. | TRBJ2-7 | TRBV2 | . | CASQQGYEQYF | TGTGCCAGCCAACAGGGCTACGAGCAGTACTTC
. | TRBJ1-2 | TRBV7-9 | . | CASSLEVNYGYTF | TGTGCCAGCAGCTTAGAGGTTAACTATGGCTACACCTTC
once | TRBJ2-1 | TRBV10-2 | . | CASSESGGYNEQFF | TGCGCCAGCAGTGAGTCGGGGGGCTACAATGAGCAGTTCTTC
. | TRBJ1-4 | TRBV6-6 | . | CASSGGGGANEKLFF | TGTGCCAGCAGTGGGGGGGGAGGGGCTAATGAAAAACTGTTTTTT
. | TRBJ1-6 | TRBV11-3 | . | CASSFSWGNSPLHF | TGTGCCAGCAGCTTTTCCTGGGGGAATTCACCCCTCCACTTT
. | TRBJ2-2 | TRBV4-1 | . | CASSPVGGGTTGELFF | TGCGCCAGCAGCCCGGTAGGAGGCGGTACCACCGGGGAGCTGTTTTTT
. | TRBJ2-7 | TRBV5-4 | . | CASSLEGNEQYF | TGTGCCAGCAGCTTGGAAGGGAACGAGCAGTACTTC
. | TRBJ2-1 | TRBV5-1 | . | CASSLEASVPEQFF | TGCGCCAGCAGCTTGGAGGCTAGCGTACCTGAGCAGTTCTTC
few | TRBJ2-1 | TRBV5-8 | . | CASSLVFLDFNEQFF | TGTGCCAGCAGCTTGGTATTCCTAGATTTCAATGAGCAGTTCTTC
. | TRBJ1-5 | TRBV19 | TRBD1 | CASSIGTGPRPQHF | TGTGCCAGTAGTATAGGGACAGGTCCCCGTCCCCAGCATTTT
. | TRBJ1-2 | TRBV5-1 | . | CASSLAEGKTPNYGYTF | TGCGCCAGCAGCTTGGCCGAAGGGAAGACCCCTAACTATGGCTACACCTTC
. | TRBJ1-5 | TRBV2 | . | CASSDQAGLSQPQHF | TGTGCCAGCAGTGATCAGGCTGGGTTAAGTCAGCCCCAGCATTTT
. | TRBJ2-1 | TRBV11-2 | . | CASSSGTPGGEQFF | TGTGCCAGCAGCTCCGGGACCCCTGGGGGTGAGCAGTTCTTC